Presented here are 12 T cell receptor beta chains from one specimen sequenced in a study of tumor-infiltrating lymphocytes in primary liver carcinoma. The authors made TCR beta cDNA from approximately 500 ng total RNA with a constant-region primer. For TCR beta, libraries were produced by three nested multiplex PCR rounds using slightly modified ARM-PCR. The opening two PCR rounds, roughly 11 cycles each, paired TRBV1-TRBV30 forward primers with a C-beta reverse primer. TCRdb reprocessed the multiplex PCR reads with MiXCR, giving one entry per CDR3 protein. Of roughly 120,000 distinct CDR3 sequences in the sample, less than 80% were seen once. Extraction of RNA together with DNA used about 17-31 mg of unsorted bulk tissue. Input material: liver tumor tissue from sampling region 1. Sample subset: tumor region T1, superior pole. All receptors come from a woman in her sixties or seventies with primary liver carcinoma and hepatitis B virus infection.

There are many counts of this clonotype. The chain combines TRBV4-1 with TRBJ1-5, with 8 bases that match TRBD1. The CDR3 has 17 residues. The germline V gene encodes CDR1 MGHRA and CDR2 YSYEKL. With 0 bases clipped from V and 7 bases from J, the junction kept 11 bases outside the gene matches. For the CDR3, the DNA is TGCGCCAGCAGCCAAGATGTTGCACAGGGGGTGTGGCAGCCCCAGCATTTT. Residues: CASSQDVAQGVWQPQHF.

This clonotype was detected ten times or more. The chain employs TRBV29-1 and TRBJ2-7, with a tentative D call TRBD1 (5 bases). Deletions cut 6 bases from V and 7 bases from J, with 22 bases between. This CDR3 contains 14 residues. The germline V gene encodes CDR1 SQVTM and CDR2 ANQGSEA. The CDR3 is CSVGSQGRLGEQYF. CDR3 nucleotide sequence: TGCAGCGTCGGATCTCAGGGCCGCCTGGGGGAGCAGTACTTC.

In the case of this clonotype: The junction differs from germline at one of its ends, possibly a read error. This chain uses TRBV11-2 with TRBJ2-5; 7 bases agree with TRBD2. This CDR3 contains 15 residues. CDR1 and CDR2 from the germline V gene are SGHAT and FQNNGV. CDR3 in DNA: TGTGCCAGCACCTCAAGGACTAGAATACAAGAGACCCAATACTTC. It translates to CASTSRTRIQETQYF.

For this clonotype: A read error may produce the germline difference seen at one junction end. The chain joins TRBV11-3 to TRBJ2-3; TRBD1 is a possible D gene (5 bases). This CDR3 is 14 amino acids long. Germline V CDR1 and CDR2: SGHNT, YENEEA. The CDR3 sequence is CISSLRRNTGTQYF. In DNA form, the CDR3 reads TGTATCAGCAGCTTACGGAGAAACACAGGTACGCAGTATTTT. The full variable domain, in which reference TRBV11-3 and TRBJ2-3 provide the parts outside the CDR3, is EAGVVQSPRYKIIEKKQPVAFWCNPISGHNTLYWYLQNLGQGPELLIRYENEEAVDDSQLPKDRFSAERLKGVDSTLKIQPAELGDSAVYLCISSLRRNTGTQYFGPGTRLTVL.

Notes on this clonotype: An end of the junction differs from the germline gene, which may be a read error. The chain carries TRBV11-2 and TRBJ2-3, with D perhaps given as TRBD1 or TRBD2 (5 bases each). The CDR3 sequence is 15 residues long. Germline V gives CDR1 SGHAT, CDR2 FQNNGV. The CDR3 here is CASSPLTEGTDTQYF. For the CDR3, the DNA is TGTGCCAGCAGCCCCCTGACAGAGGGCACAGATACACAGTATTTT.

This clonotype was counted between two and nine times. The CDR3 here is CASSGRGRANTQYF. Written as DNA, the CDR3 is TGTGCCAGCAGCGGCCGCGGAAGGGCCAATACGCAGTATTTT. This chain joins TRBV7-9 and TRBJ2-3; D is ambiguous. The CDR3 has 14 amino acids. Per the germline V gene, CDR1 is SEHNR and CDR2 is FQNEAQ (reference sequence). The V and J ends lost 5 bases and 7 bases respectively, with 16 bases between them.

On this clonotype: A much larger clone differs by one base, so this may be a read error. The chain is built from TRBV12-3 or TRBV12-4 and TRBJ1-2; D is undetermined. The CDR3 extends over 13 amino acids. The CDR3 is CASSPRGFHGHTF. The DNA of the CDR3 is TGTGCCAGCAGCCCTCGGGGATTTCATGGCCACACCTTC.

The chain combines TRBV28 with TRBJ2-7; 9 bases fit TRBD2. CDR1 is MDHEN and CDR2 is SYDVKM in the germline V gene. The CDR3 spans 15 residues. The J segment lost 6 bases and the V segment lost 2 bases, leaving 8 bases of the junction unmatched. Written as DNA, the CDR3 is TGTGCCAGCAGTTTAAGCGGCGGGAGGGCCGGCGAGCAGTACTTC. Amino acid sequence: CASSLSGGRAGEQYF.

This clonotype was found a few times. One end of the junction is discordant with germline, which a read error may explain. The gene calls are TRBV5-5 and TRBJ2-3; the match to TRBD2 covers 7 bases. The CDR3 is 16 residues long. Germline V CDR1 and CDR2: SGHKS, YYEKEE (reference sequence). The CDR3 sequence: CANSLGVAGVADTQYF. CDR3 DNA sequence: TGTGCCAACAGCTTGGGCGTTGCGGGAGTGGCCGATACGCAATATTTT.

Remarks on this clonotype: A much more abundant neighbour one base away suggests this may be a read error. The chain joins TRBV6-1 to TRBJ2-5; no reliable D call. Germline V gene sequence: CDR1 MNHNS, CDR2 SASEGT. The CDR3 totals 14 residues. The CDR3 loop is CTSNQIGFQETQYF. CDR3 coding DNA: TGTACCAGCAATCAAATCGGCTTCCAAGAGACCCAGTACTTC.

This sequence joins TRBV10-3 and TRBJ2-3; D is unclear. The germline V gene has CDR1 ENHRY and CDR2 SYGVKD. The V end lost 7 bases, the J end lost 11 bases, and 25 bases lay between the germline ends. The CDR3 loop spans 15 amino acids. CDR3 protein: CAINPDSDSTNMQYF. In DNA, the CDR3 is TGTGCCATCAACCCAGACTCCGACTCCACAAATATGCAGTATTTT.

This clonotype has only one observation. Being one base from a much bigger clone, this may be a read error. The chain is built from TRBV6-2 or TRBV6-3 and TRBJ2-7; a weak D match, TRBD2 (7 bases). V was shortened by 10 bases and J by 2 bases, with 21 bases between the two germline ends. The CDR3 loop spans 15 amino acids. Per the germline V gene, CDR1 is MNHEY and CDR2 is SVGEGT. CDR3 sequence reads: CAISQRGGGTYEQYF. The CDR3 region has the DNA TGTGCCATCAGCCAGAGGGGGGGCGGGACCTACGAGCAGTACTTC.